A selection of T cell receptor beta chains follows, all from one sample in a study of chronic HIV infection and antiretroviral therapy. One entry per CDR3 protein results from TCRdb running MiXCR on the 5' RACE reads. The sample records 30,000 to 35,000 distinct CDR3 sequences, about 9.6% being singletons. The sequencing input was peripheral blood. These receptors originate from an adult who had HIV and had not received antiretroviral therapy, or was an uninfected healthy control (not recorded which). Both conserved end residues are trimmed from each CDR3. A D gene is named only where the DNA matches it firmly.

v_call	j_call	d_call	cdr3_aa
TRBV2	TRBJ1-1	TRBD1	ASSSEGDRMNTEAF
TRBV20-1	TRBJ2-5	TRBD1	SARKGQGPGTTQY
TRBV5-6	TRBJ2-7	NA	ASSYPGSGYEQY
TRBV6-1	TRBJ2-3	NA	ASVGGGAGTDTQY
TRBV20-1	TRBJ2-3	NA	SARVRGSGTDTQY
TRBV6-4	TRBJ2-1	TRBD2	ASSDSAGGYNEQF
TRBV7-9	TRBJ1-1	NA	ASSFRGGGTEAF
TRBV5-1	TRBJ2-3	NA	ASSLGTSTDTQY
TRBV9	TRBJ1-1	NA	ASSERREAF
TRBV2	TRBJ1-5	TRBD1	ASSKDRNNQPQH
TRBV11-2	TRBJ2-7	NA	ASSLPAGDFAYEQY
TRBV25-1	TRBJ1-1	NA	ASSRQDHNGDTEAF
TRBV20-1	TRBJ1-2	NA	SVEEHTNYGYT
TRBV5-1	TRBJ1-1	NA	ASSFERPENTEAF
TRBV4-1	TRBJ2-7	NA	ASSQGPGASEQY
TRBV15	TRBJ1-2	NA	ATSTTGAGYT
TRBV7-9	TRBJ2-2	TRBD1	ASSFTGAPENTGELF
TRBV14	TRBJ1-3	NA	ASSLLGQGGRNTIY
TRBV3-1	TRBJ1-1	TRBD1	ASSQDRGRPEAF
TRBV7-2	TRBJ2-2	NA	ASSLPMLGGRTGELF
TRBV12-3/TRBV12-4	TRBJ1-1	NA	ASSSLALGRAF
TRBV29-1	TRBJ1-2	NA	SVMRPLSYGYT
TRBV5-4	TRBJ2-7	NA	ASSIGGPGEQY
TRBV7-9	TRBJ2-7	NA	ASSLAGRDTYEQY
TRBV12-5	TRBJ2-1	NA	ASGPARQQKYNEQF
TRBV5-1	TRBJ2-3	TRBD2	ASTGRSASTDTQY
TRBV28	TRBJ1-4	NA	ASSRGRINEKLF
TRBV10-3	TRBJ2-2	NA	ATALGEFTGELF
TRBV10-3	TRBJ2-2	TRBD1	AIKDGQANTGELF
TRBV11-2	TRBJ2-7	NA	ASSLVPGYYEQY
TRBV28	TRBJ1-4	NA	ASSSREKLF
TRBV7-2	TRBJ2-7	NA	ASSYGDLGYEQY
TRBV29-1	TRBJ2-7	TRBD2	SVGMTAGGDEQY
TRBV5-1	TRBJ2-1	NA	ASSLVLAPRDEQF
TRBV11-2	TRBJ1-2	NA	ASSLDLSNYGYT
TRBV20-1	TRBJ1-1	NA	SARGRAEAF
TRBV29-1	TRBJ2-4	NA	SVDRGKNIQY
TRBV25-1	TRBJ1-2	TRBD1	ASSEIGTGWGPYGYT
TRBV12-5	TRBJ2-5	NA	ASGLGTERATQY
TRBV7-2	TRBJ2-5	NA	AAGETQC
TRBV7-9	TRBJ2-7	TRBD1	ASSSLTGNHEQY
TRBV12-3/TRBV12-4	TRBJ2-5	NA	ASSPTPETQY
TRBV5-1	TRBJ1-2	NA	ASSLEAKGPYGYT
TRBV4-3	TRBJ1-6	NA	ASSQDQGSKAVNSPLH
TRBV4-2	TRBJ2-7	NA	ASSQGGYEQY
TRBV5-5	TRBJ1-2	NA	ASSPPGYGYT
TRBV2	TRBJ1-1	NA	ASSVMNTEAF
TRBV5-1	TRBJ1-6	NA	ASSLIGEGSPLH
TRBV5-1	TRBJ1-1	NA	ASGQSMNTEAF
TRBV4-1	TRBJ2-5	NA	ASSPNRRTEETQY
TRBV29-1	TRBJ1-2	NA	SVGTIYGYT
TRBV2	TRBJ2-3	TRBD1	ASNRDRGVDTQY
TRBV4-2	TRBJ2-1	NA	ASSRPSNEQF
TRBV16	TRBJ1-4	NA	ASSQGGRRNEKLF
TRBV20-1	TRBJ1-5	TRBD1	SARRDRGLGQPQH
TRBV6-5	TRBJ1-5	NA	ASSYVGNQPQH
TRBV7-6	TRBJ1-1	TRBD1	ASSLNPSGQGTEAF
TRBV4-1	TRBJ1-1	NA	ASSQDPQAEAF
TRBV29-1	TRBJ1-1	TRBD1	SVLGQGWAEAF
TRBV28	TRBJ1-2	TRBD1	ASSQGTGGSYYYGYT